A few counts support the clone carrying this T cell receptor (beta chain). As yet, its antigen is unknown. cDNA synthesis used the whole RNA isolate, giving expressed TCRB sequences. Sequencing was performed with immunoSEQ multiplex PCR; in TCRdb, only in-frame clones are kept and a portion is missing. The table records approximately 250,000 clones, 16% of them present only once. This sample is drawn from a study of beta chain features in type 1 diabetes. Study at large: Patients looked much like healthy donors when it came to age, gender and cell yields. Notes on the study in general: Shorter TCRB CDR3s, moderately but significantly so, were found in Type 1 diabetes patients in all four CD4+ subsets.

Sequencing was performed on naive CD4+ T cells from blood. The TCR sequence derives from a man aged 25-40 years with type 1 diabetes.

The CDR3, as DNA: TGTGCCTGGGCCCCGGGCCCGATACAAGAGACCCAGTACTTC. It yields the protein CAWAPGPIQETQYF. This chain links TRBV30 with TRBJ2-5; unclear D gene. The CDR3 is 14 residues long. Germline CDR1 GTSNPN, CDR2 SVGIG (reference sequence). The germline V and J ends were trimmed by 5 bases and 2 bases, with 15 bases remaining between them.